The 3 T cell receptor beta chains below all came from one sample that was sequenced in a study of radiotherapy plus CTLA-4 blockade in lung cancer. This table comes from immunoSEQ multiplex PCR, and its TCRdb copy is limited to in-frame clones, with some not included. The repertoire holds 25,000 to 40,000 clones, with 60% to 75% as singletons. The specimen was peripheral blood, collected from a patient treated with radiotherapy plus ipilimumab. These receptors were taken from a human donor with non-small cell lung cancer who had stable disease on radiotherapy plus ipilimumab.

The V call is TRBV6-1, the J call TRBJ2-7, with 10 positions matching TRBD2. The CDR3 sequence is 15 residues long. The germline gives CDR1 MNHNS, CDR2 SASEGT. J lost 2 bases, V lost 5 bases, and 6 bases had no gene match. The CDR3 region has the DNA TGTGCCAGCAGTCCCTGGACTAGCGGTGCCTACGAGCAGTACTTC. Amino acids: CASSPWTSGAYEQYF.

This chain joins TRBV7-9 and TRBJ1-4; no firm D call. In germline, CDR1 is SEHNR, CDR2 FQNEAQ (reference sequence). This CDR3 contains 15 residues. Trimming left V 2 bases short and J 7 bases short, with 14 bases between. CDR3 DNA sequence: TGTGCCAGCAGCTTAATTTCGCGGTTGGGTGAAAAACTGTTTTTT. This translates into CASSLISRLGEKLFF.

The genes are TRBV5-1 and TRBJ2-3; TRBD2 matches at 12 bases. The CDR3 spans 17 residues. The ends lost 0 bases at V and 0 bases at J; junction bases unmatched: 2. CDR1 is SGHRS and CDR2 is YFSETQ in the germline V gene. The DNA for the CDR3 is TGCGCCAGCAGCTTGGGACTAGCGGGAGACAGCACAGATACGCAGTATTTT. This translates into CASSLGLAGDSTDTQYF.